Listed below are T cell receptor beta chains from one sample, sequenced in a study of T cells in Graves' hyperthyroidism and ophthalmopathy. Via MiXCR, TCRdb re-called the multiplex PCR reads, giving one row per CDR3 protein. The sample shows a few hundred thousand distinct CDR3 sequences, roughly 22% of them seen only once. Input material: blood. These receptors were taken from a woman in her 70s with Graves' ophthalmopathy. CDR3s include the opening cysteine and the closing phenylalanine or tryptophan. D genes are given only for firm matches. Rows may omit the clone size; those that give it use once, few, many or a size class.

d_gene | j_gene | abundance | v_gene | CDR3aa | CDR3nt
TRBD1 | TRBJ2-2 | - | TRBV6-1 | CASRPPGQGISGELFF | TGTGCCAGCAGGCCCCCGGGACAGGGGATTAGCGGGGAGCTGTTTTTT
- | TRBJ2-7 | many | TRBV28 | CASSRDNSGEQYF | TGTGCCAGCAGCAGGGACAACTCGGGGGAGCAGTACTTC
- | TRBJ2-5 | many | TRBV12-3/TRBV12-4 | CASSESVRETQYF | TGTGCCAGCAGTGAGTCAGTCCGAGAGACCCAGTACTTC
- | TRBJ2-3 | few | TRBV9 | CASSPNQVDTQYF | TGTGCCAGCAGCCCAAATCAGGTAGATACGCAGTATTTT
- | TRBJ2-2 | - | TRBV3-1 | CASSQGNGLFF | TGTGCCAGCAGCCAAGGAAACGGGCTGTTTTTT
- | TRBJ1-6 | few | TRBV20-1 | CSAKTPMGNNSPLHF | TGCAGTGCTAAAACCCCCATGGGCAATAATTCACCCCTCCACTTT
TRBD2 | TRBJ2-2 | - | TRBV7-8 | CASSLAGDVFSGELFF | TGTGCCAGCAGTCTAGCGGGAGATGTCTTCAGCGGGGAGCTGTTTTTT
TRBD2 | TRBJ2-3 | - | TRBV11-3 | CASSYSGKALDTQYF | TGTGCCAGCAGTTATAGCGGGAAGGCGTTAGATACGCAGTATTTT
- | TRBJ2-7 | - | TRBV10-3 | CAAKRDTEQYF | TGTGCCGCCAAACGGGATACGGAGCAGTACTTC
- | TRBJ1-1 | few | TRBV12-3/TRBV12-4 | CASSLSSSGNTEAFF | TGTGCCAGCAGTTTATCTTCCTCGGGGAACACTGAAGCTTTCTTT
TRBD1 | TRBJ1-1 | few | TRBV30 | CAWKDRVAFF | TGTGCCTGGAAGGACAGGGTAGCTTTCTTT
- | TRBJ2-4 | few | TRBV18 | CASSPPLGQRIQYF | TGTGCCAGCTCACCACCGTTGGGCCAGCGCATTCAGTACTTC
- | TRBJ1-1 | - | TRBV7-3 | CPSSQQGGTEAFF | TGTCCCAGCAGCCAACAGGGTGGTACTGAAGCTTTCTTT
TRBD2 | TRBJ2-1 | many | TRBV30 | CAWSEGLAGENEQFF | TGTGCCTGGAGTGAGGGACTAGCGGGAGAGAATGAGCAGTTCTTC
TRBD1 | TRBJ2-5 | many | TRBV28 | CASSSLLDRAKETQYF | TGTGCCAGCAGTTCCCTCTTGGACAGGGCCAAAGAGACCCAGTACTTC
- | TRBJ2-1 | once | TRBV10-3 | CAINSGSYNEQFF | TGTGCCATAAATAGCGGCTCCTACAATGAGCAGTTCTTC
- | TRBJ2-5 | many | TRBV15 | CATSSAVGMRETQYF | TGTGCCACCAGCAGTGCAGTCGGGATGAGAGAGACCCAGTACTTC
TRBD2 | TRBJ2-3 | many | TRBV12-3/TRBV12-4 | CASSKVRTSGSEDTQYF | TGTGCCAGCAGTAAAGTTAGGACTAGCGGGAGCGAGGATACGCAGTATTTT
- | TRBJ1-2 | - | TRBV6-5 | CASSYSTDFYGYTF | TGTGCCAGCAGTTACTCGACTGACTTCTATGGCTACACCTTC
TRBD1 | TRBJ2-3 | - | TRBV3-1 | CASSRLLDREAVTQYF | TGTGCCAGCAGCCGCCTGCTGGACAGGGAGGCAGTTACGCAGTATTTT
- | TRBJ2-7 | few | TRBV5-1 | CASSLNRDTPYEQYF | TGCGCCAGCAGCTTGAACCGGGACACCCCCTACGAGCAGTACTTC
- | TRBJ2-3 | few | TRBV4-3 | CASSPWGADTDTQYF | TGCGCCAGCAGCCCTTGGGGGGCGGACACAGATACGCAGTATTTT
- | TRBJ1-1 | few | TRBV6-2/TRBV6-3 | CASSYRRTEAFF | TGTGCCAGCAGTTACCGTCGGACCGAAGCTTTCTTT
TRBD2 | TRBJ2-5 | few | TRBV28 | CASTLAGGETQYF | TGTGCCAGCACCCTAGCGGGAGGAGAGACCCAGTACTTC
- | TRBJ2-7 | - | TRBV7-8 | CASSLVEGLLSYEQYF | TGTGCCAGCAGCTTAGTCGAGGGACTCCTCTCCTACGAGCAGTACTTC
TRBD1 | TRBJ1-3 | - | TRBV2 | CASSSTGGGNTIYF | TGTGCCAGCAGTTCGACAGGGGGAGGAAACACCATATATTTT
- | TRBJ1-2 | - | TRBV7-8 | CASSSHDLRYGYTF | TGTGCCAGCAGCTCGCATGACTTACGCTATGGCTACACCTTC
- | TRBJ1-1 | many | TRBV6-1 | CASSNTANTEAFF | TGTGCCAGCAGTAATACAGCGAACACTGAAGCTTTCTTT
TRBD1 | TRBJ2-1 | many | TRBV20-1 | CSVSAESAGGGQFF | TGCAGTGTATCCGCGGAGTCCGCAGGGGGTGGGCAGTTCTTC
- | TRBJ2-1 | many | TRBV7-2 | CASSGPEVNEQFF | TGTGCCAGCAGCGGACCGGAGGTCAATGAGCAGTTCTTC
- | TRBJ2-7 | - | TRBV18 | CASSPPPGGEQYF | TGTGCCAGCTCACCACCGCCGGGCGGTGAGCAGTACTTC
- | TRBJ2-5 | - | TRBV9 | CARIADHQETQYF | TGTGCCAGAATAGCGGACCACCAAGAGACCCAGTACTTC
- | TRBJ1-2 | many | TRBV6-1 | CASSLRQDGSYGYTF | TGTGCCAGCAGTTTGAGACAGGACGGGAGCTATGGCTACACCTTC
- | TRBJ2-1 | - | TRBV7-3 | CASSQDRRRTLLFF | TGTGCCAGCAGCCAAGATAGGAGGAGGACTCTCCTGTTCTTC
- | TRBJ2-5 | - | TRBV29-1 | CSVEGFQGSGETQYF | TGCAGCGTTGAGGGTTTCCAGGGTTCAGGAGAGACCCAGTACTTC
TRBD2 | TRBJ2-1 | many | TRBV6-1 | CASSQLAGSYNEQFF | TGTGCCAGCAGCCAGCTAGCGGGGTCCTACAATGAGCAGTTCTTC
- | TRBJ2-1 | few | TRBV7-2 | CASSLPTSSNNEQFF | TGTGCCAGCAGCTTACCAACTAGCTCTAACAATGAGCAGTTCTTC
- | TRBJ2-7 | - | TRBV5-1 | CASSPLDSTTYEQYF | TGCGCCAGCAGCCCACTGGACAGTACTACCTACGAGCAGTACTTC
- | TRBJ2-1 | - | TRBV5-1 | CASSQEYNEQFF | TGCGCCAGCAGTCAGGAGTACAATGAGCAGTTCTTC
TRBD1 | TRBJ1-4 | few | TRBV7-9 | CASSPTRTGGGNEKLFF | TGTGCCAGCAGCCCAACCCGGACAGGGGGCGGCAATGAAAAACTGTTTTTT
TRBD2 | TRBJ2-5 | - | TRBV20-1 | CSALTPGTSASGETQYF | TGCAGTGCTCTAACCCCGGGGACTAGCGCCTCAGGGGAGACCCAGTACTTC
- | TRBJ1-5 | - | TRBV4-3 | CASSQDYNQPQHF | TGCGCCAGCAGCCAAGACTACAATCAGCCCCAGCATTTT
- | TRBJ1-2 | few | TRBV10-2 | CASSESRGLREGGYTF | TGCGCCAGCAGTGAGTCGAGGGGCCTCAGGGAAGGCGGCTACACCTTC
- | TRBJ1-4 | many | TRBV6-5 | CASSYSGTGLDEKLFF | TGTGCCAGCAGTTACTCCGGAACAGGGCTGGATGAAAAACTGTTTTTT
- | TRBJ2-5 | few | TRBV4-1 | CASSHGNRVQETQYF | TGCGCCAGCAGCCATGGAAACAGGGTCCAAGAGACCCAGTACTTC
TRBD2 | TRBJ2-2 | - | TRBV20-1 | CSALAGGNTGELFF | TGCAGTGCTTTAGCGGGAGGCAACACCGGGGAGCTGTTTTTT
- | TRBJ2-6 | - | TRBV28 | CASSAWSGANVLTF | TGTGCCAGCAGCGCCTGGTCTGGGGCCAACGTCCTGACTTTC
TRBD1 | TRBJ1-5 | - | TRBV28 | CASSGQGSNQPQHF | TGTGCCAGCAGTGGACAGGGTAGCAATCAGCCCCAGCATTTT
TRBD2 | TRBJ2-7 | - | TRBV9 | CASSVDSGGIYEQYF | TGTGCCAGCAGCGTAGACAGCGGGGGAATCTACGAGCAGTACTTC
TRBD2 | TRBJ2-2 | - | TRBV5-6 | CASSLAGASAGELFF | TGTGCCAGCAGTTTAGCGGGAGCATCCGCCGGGGAGCTGTTTTTT
- | TRBJ1-4 | few | TRBV9 | CASSGVGSEKLFF | TGTGCCAGCAGCGGGGTAGGCAGTGAAAAACTGTTTTTT
- | TRBJ2-5 | - | TRBV7-3 | CASSVDRLETQYF | TGTGCCAGCAGCGTAGACAGGCTAGAGACCCAGTACTTC